The TCR beta chain described here comes from a study of OX40 agonist ivuxolimab in advanced cancers. Germline V gene lookup returns CDR1 SGHNT and CDR2 YYREEE (reference sequence). This CDR3 is 12 amino acids long. V was trimmed by 1 base and J by 6 bases, leaving 6 bases between them. As for this clone: The antigen remains unidentified.

Sequencing used immunoSEQ multiplex PCR; TCRdb keeps in-frame clones, though not all of them. The sample includes more than 80,000 clones, about 90% of them seen just once. Overall study findings and caveats: Nonresponders, in some cases, also had low normalized T-cell clonal expansion.

The receptor was derived from an adult with an advanced solid tumor such as melanoma, head and neck, liver or kidney cancer. The source material was CD4+ or CD8+ T cells sorted from blood, sampled in a trial of the OX40 agonist ivuxolimab. The V and J genes are TRBV5-4 and TRBJ2-3, with unresolved D. CDR3 DNA sequence: TGTGCCAGCAGCTTGTCCGGGGATACGCAGTATTTT. Residues: CASSLSGDTQYF.